This T cell receptor beta chain was captured by sequencing in a study of blood T cell repertoires in COVID-19. Study-wide context: Spain, Italy and the United States supplied samples that represented acute and convalescent COVID-19. In each case, the material was cDNA or gDNA derived from T cells, B-cell-depleted T cells, or PBMCs.

Per the original data handling: Estimation of nucleated cell counts was performed using reference gene primer amplification. The method was immunoSEQ multiplex PCR; TCRdb's version includes in-frame clones alone and lacks a portion of them. That table supplies the V and J calls and clone size; D and trimming were determined from the DNA. Of approximately 210,000 clones in the sample, 85% were seen once. This sequence originates from a man between 60 and 70 years old with COVID-19, enrolled during active disease. Source material: peripheral blood.

CDR3 in DNA: TGCGCCAGCAGCCAAACTACAGGGGCCTACGAGCAGTACTTC. It codes for CASSQTTGAYEQYF. This sequence joins TRBV4-3 and TRBJ2-7; 7 positions match TRBD1. The junction had 3 bases not matched to a gene; V was cut back by 2 bases and J by 2 bases. CDR1 and CDR2 (germline): LGHNA, YSLEER. This CDR3 comprises 14 residues.